This T cell receptor (beta chain) stems from a study of cytomegalovirus exposure and HLA in healthy donors. Germline loops: CDR1 ENHRY, CDR2 SYGVKD. This CDR3 has 14 amino acids. With 7 bases clipped from V and 4 bases from J, the junction kept 7 bases outside the gene matches. With 60 Vbeta and 13 Jbeta primers, the PCR was carried out. The data were produced by immunoSEQ multiplex PCR, yet TCRdb's version contains in-frame clones alone and is incomplete. The data show about 120,000 clones, 81% seen once. Sequenced input: PBMCs. This clonotype was obtained from a man aged 35-49 years in good health and CMV-seronegative. The V gene is TRBV10-3, the J gene TRBJ1-2; 9 nucleotides match TRBD1. CDR3 region: CAINAGTGPYGYTF. CDR3 nucleotide sequence: TGTGCCATCAACGCCGGGACAGGGCCCTATGGCTACACCTTC.